These 14 T cell receptor beta chains share one sample of origin, sequenced in a study of cytomegalovirus exposure and HLA in healthy donors. With 60 Vbeta and 13 Jbeta primers, the PCR was carried out. Using immunoSEQ multiplex PCR, the repertoire was profiled, and TCRdb retains in-frame clones only, with some absent. This sample carries around 160,000 clones, almost 80% of them seen once, and the ten largest clones take over 11%. Sample: PBMCs. The source is a man in his fifties or sixties in good health and CMV-seropositive.

V usage is TRBV5-4 and J usage is TRBJ1-2; no definite D call. Germline V CDR1 and CDR2: SGHNT, YYREEE (reference sequence). The CDR3 runs 16 residues. V lost 6 bases, J lost 7 bases, and 25 bases lay in between. CDR3 in amino acids: CASTNHLETGGGGYTF. Here the CDR3 DNA reads TGTGCCAGCACCAATCACTTAGAGACCGGAGGTGGTGGCTACACCTTC. The whole variable domain, filled in from reference TRBV5-4 and TRBJ1-2, reads ETGVTQSPTHLIKTRGQQVTLRCSSQSGHNTVSWYQQALGQGPQFIFQYYREEENGRGNFPPRFSGLQFPNYSSELNVNALELDDSALYLCASTNHLETGGGGYTFGSGTRLTVV.

The rearrangement uses TRBV2 and TRBJ2-3; D remains ambiguous. The germline V gene has CDR1 SNHLY and CDR2 FYNNEI. The V end was cut by 5 bases, the J end by 0 bases, with 12 bases between. The CDR3 is made up of 15 amino acids. The CDR3 DNA sequence: TGTGCCAGCAGTCGTGGCGGCTCGAGCACAGATACGCAGTATTTT. Its translation: CASSRGGSSTDTQYF.

CDR3 region: CASSAGTGAYEQYF. For the CDR3, the DNA is TGCGCCAGCAGCGCCGGGACAGGGGCCTACGAGCAGTACTTC. This chain links TRBV5-1 with TRBJ2-7, with 10 bases lining up with TRBD1. The V and J ends lost 4 bases and 2 bases, in that order; junction bases with no gene match: 3. The germline V gene has CDR1 SGHRS and CDR2 YFSETQ. CDR3 size: 14 residues.

V is TRBV18 and J is TRBJ1-4; D is unresolved. V lost 1 base to trimming and J lost 5 bases, with 8 bases between them. The germline CDR1 and CDR2 sequences are KGHSH and LQKENI. The CDR3 runs 14 residues. The CDR3 nucleotides are TGTGCCAGCTCACCACAGGGAGTAAATGAAAAACTGTTTTTT. Translating gives CASSPQGVNEKLFF.

The V call is TRBV10-1, the J call TRBJ2-3; 7 nucleotides align to TRBD2. V was pared by 2 bases and J by 1 base, with 12 bases of the junction left unmatched. This CDR3 comprises 18 residues. Germline assignment: CDR1 WNHNN and CDR2 SYGVQD (reference sequence). The CDR3 nucleotides are TGCGCCAGCAGTGAGCCCGGGGGGTCCTCACCTTGCACAGATACGCAGTATTTT. Translating it yields CASSEPGGSSPCTDTQYF.

V and J are TRBV7-9 and TRBJ2-1, with a possible D match to TRBD1 (6 bases). Trimming removed 5 bases at V and 6 bases at J, with 23 bases between. The CDR3 runs 17 residues. The germline V gene encodes CDR1 SEHNR and CDR2 FQNEAQ (reference sequence). CDR3 sequence (DNA): TGTGCCAGCAGCGACACGTCCCGAACAGGGTGGGGCAATGAGCAGTTCTTC. It translates to CASSDTSRTGWGNEQFF.

Of note for this clone: Relative to the germline gene, one junction end is altered; a read error may explain this. CDR3 in DNA: TGTTCCAGCAGCACTCACGGGGGGGCACAATACAATGAGCAGTTCTTC. Amino acid sequence: CSSSTHGGAQYNEQFF. V gene TRBV7-9 combines with J gene TRBJ2-1, with TRBD2 matching 8 bases. The germline V gene has CDR1 SEHNR and CDR2 FQNEAQ (reference sequence). The CDR3 has 16 residues.

This clone appeared a few times. The chain has TRBV6-6 and TRBJ2-5; TRBD1 agrees at 9 bases. V trimming: 6 bases; J trimming: 4 bases; junction bases outside the gene matches: 6. The germline V gene encodes CDR1 MNHNY and CDR2 SVGAGI (reference sequence). The length of the CDR3 is 14 residues. The CDR3, as DNA: TGTGCCAGCAGGCAACAGGGGGCAACAGAGACCCAGTACTTC. The encoded protein is CASRQQGATETQYF.

The chain uses TRBV7-2 and TRBJ2-5; D call uncertain. V was pared by 5 bases and J by 4 bases, with 8 bases between. Germline V gene data show CDR1 as SGHTA and CDR2 as FQGNSA. The CDR3 runs to 12 residues. CDR3 sequence: CASSQPTETQYF. In nucleotides, the CDR3 is TGTGCCAGCAGCCAACCTACAGAGACCCAGTACTTC.

In its sample, this clone was seen a few times. The gene calls are TRBV6-5 and TRBJ1-1; 7 bases align to TRBD1. The CDR3 is 14 residues long. Germline trimming cut 6 bases from V and 1 base from J; bases unmatched to any gene: 5. The germline gives CDR1 MNHEY, CDR2 SVGAGI. CDR3 residues: CASSEDRRNTEAFF. In nucleotides, the CDR3 is TGTGCCAGCAGCGAGGACAGGCGGAACACTGAAGCTTTCTTT.

V usage is TRBV7-9 and J usage is TRBJ1-2; the match to TRBD1 covers 8 bases. Germline lookup yields CDR1 SEHNR and CDR2 FQNEAQ (reference sequence). This CDR3 is built from 15 residues. The junction had 4 bases not matched to a gene; V was cut back by 1 base and J by 3 bases. The CDR3 sequence is CASSLETGADYGYTF. The CDR3 DNA reads TGTGCCAGCAGCTTAGAGACAGGGGCAGACTATGGCTACACCTTC. Together with reference TRBV7-9 and TRBJ1-2, the CDR3 gives the full variable domain: DTGVSQNPRHKITKRGQNVTFRCDPISEHNRLYWYRQTLGQGPEFLTYFQNEAQLEKSRLLSDRFSAERPKGSFSTLEIQRTEQGDSAMYLCASSLETGADYGYTFGSGTRLTVV.

This sequence joins TRBV11-3 and TRBJ1-1; D call uncertain. This CDR3 comprises 16 residues. V dropped 1 base and J dropped 0 bases, with 12 bases sitting between them. The germline CDR1 and CDR2 sequences are SGHNT and YENEEA. The CDR3 coding sequence is TGTGCCAGCAGCTTAGGACCGGGGAAGATGAACACTGAAGCTTTCTTT. This encodes CASSLGPGKMNTEAFF.

The CDR3 DNA reads as TGTGCCAGCAAGGTACCAGCGGGGGAGACCCAGTACTTC. Its translation is CASKVPAGETQYF. The J gene is TRBJ2-5, the V gene TRBV6-6; TRBD2 aligns across 7 bases. CDR3 length: 13 residues. With 7 bases clipped from V and 5 bases from J, the junction kept 7 bases outside the gene matches. Germline loops: CDR1 MNHNY, CDR2 SVGAGI (reference sequence).

V is TRBV7-2 and J is TRBJ2-7; maybe TRBD2 (6 bases). CDR1 is SGHTA, CDR2 FQGNSA, per germline. V lost 6 bases to trimming and J lost 4 bases, with 19 bases between them. The CDR3 sequence is 15 residues long. CDR3 bases: TGTGCCAGCAGTCCTAGGCGGGAACAGACTTACGAGCAGTACTTC. It specifies CASSPRREQTYEQYF.